The clone carrying this T cell receptor (beta chain) was seen a handful of times. What it recognizes is unknown. A J-beta primer mix and a sample-barcoded 5' primer were used in a second PCR of roughly 6 to 11 cycles. One entry per CDR3 protein, called by TCRdb with MiXCR from the 5' RACE reads. Of 1.5 million to 2 million distinct CDR3 sequences detected, around half appear once; the ten largest clones hold 2% to 2.5%. This sample stems from a study of blood T cells in healthy people across ages. Overall study: Roughly one uniquely barcoded beta molecule per two T cells was captured. Study-level results: Unsorted PBMC material precluded a definitive naive versus antigen-experienced comparison. Comparison with aged donors showed that long-lived donors had more naive CD4+ cells and higher diversity.

V lost 5 bases and J lost 4; bases outside the gene matches: 5. CDR3 length equals 16 residues. CDR1 and CDR2 from the germline V gene are SGHTA and FQGNSA. Each donor had 8.5 to 10 milliliters of peripheral blood drawn. This TCR was sampled from a woman in her thirties or forties in good health. This rearrangement joins TRBV7-2 to TRBJ2-3; 14 positions agree with TRBD2. The sequencing input was blood. CDR3 region: CASSTRLAGGADTQYF. The CDR3 DNA reads TGTGCCAGCAGCACCCGACTAGCGGGGGGGGCAGATACGCAGTATTTT. The variable domain in full, completed from reference TRBV7-2 and TRBJ2-3, reads GAGVSQSPSNKVTEKGKDVELRCDPISGHTALYWYRQSLGQGLEFLIYFQGNSAPDKSGLPSDRFSAERTGGSVSTLTIQRTQQEDSAVYLCASSTRLAGGADTQYFGPGTRLTVL.